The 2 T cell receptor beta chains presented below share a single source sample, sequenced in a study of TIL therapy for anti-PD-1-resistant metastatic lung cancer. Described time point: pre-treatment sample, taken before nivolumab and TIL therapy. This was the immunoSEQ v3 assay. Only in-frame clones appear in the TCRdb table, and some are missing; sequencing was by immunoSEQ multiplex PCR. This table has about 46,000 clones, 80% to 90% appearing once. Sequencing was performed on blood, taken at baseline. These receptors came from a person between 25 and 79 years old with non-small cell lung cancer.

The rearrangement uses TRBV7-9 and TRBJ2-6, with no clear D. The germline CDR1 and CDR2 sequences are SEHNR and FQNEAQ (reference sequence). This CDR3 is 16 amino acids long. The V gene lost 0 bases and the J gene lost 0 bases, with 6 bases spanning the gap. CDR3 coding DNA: TGTGCCAGCAGCTTAGCGGGCGGCTCTGGGGCCAACGTCCTGACTTTC. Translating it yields CASSLAGGSGANVLTF.

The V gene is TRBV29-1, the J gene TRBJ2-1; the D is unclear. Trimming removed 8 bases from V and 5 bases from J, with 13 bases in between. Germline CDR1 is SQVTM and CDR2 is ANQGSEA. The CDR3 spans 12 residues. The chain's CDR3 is CSKWADDNEQFF. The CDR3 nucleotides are TGCAGCAAATGGGCAGACGACAATGAGCAGTTCTTC.